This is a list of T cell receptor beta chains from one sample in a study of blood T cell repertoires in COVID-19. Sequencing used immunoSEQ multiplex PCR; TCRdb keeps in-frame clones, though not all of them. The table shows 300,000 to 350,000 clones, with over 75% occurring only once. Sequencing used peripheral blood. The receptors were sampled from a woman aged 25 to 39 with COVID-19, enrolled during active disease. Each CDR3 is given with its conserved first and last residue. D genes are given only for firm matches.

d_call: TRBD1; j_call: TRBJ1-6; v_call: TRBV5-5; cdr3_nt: TGTGCCAGCAGCTTCGGACAGGGGAACTCACCCCTCCACTTT; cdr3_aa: CASSFGQGNSPLHF
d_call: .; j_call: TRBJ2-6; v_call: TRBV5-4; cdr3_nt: TGTGCCAGCAGCCTGTTTGGGGCCAACGTCCTGACTTTC; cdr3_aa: CASSLFGANVLTF
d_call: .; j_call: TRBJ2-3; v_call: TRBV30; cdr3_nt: TGTGCCTGGAGTGTCGGGCAGGGGAGCACAGATACGCAGTATTTT; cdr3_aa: CAWSVGQGSTDTQYF
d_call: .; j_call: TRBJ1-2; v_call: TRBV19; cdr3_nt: TGTGCCAGTAGTTCCACCCAGGGGAGGGTGGGCTACACCTTC; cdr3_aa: CASSSTQGRVGYTF
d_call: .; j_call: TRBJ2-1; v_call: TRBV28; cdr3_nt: TGTGCCAGCAGTTTTCAGGGGAGGGCCTACAATGAGCAGTTCTTC; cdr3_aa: CASSFQGRAYNEQFF
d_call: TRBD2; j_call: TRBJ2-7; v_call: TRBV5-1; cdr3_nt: TGCGCCAGCAGCTTGGGGCTAGCGGACACCTACGAGCAGTACTTC; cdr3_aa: CASSLGLADTYEQYF
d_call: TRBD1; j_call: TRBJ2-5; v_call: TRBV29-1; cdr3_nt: TGCAGCGGTACGACAGGGATCGGGGTCCAAGAGACCCAGTACTTC; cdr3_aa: CSGTTGIGVQETQYF
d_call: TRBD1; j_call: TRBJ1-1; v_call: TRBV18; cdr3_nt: TGTGCCAGCTCGCAGACAGGGGGCGCAGCTTTCTTT; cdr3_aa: CASSQTGGAAFF
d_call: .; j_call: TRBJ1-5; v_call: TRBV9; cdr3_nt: TGTGCCAGCAGCCGTTTTAGCGACTACAATCAGCCCCAGCATTTT; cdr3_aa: CASSRFSDYNQPQHF
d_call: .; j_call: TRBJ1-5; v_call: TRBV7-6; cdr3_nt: TGTGCCAGCAGCCCCCTGGAGAGCAATCAGCCCCAGCATTTT; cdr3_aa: CASSPLESNQPQHF
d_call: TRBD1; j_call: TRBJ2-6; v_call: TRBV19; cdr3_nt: TGTGCCAGTAGTATCGGGACAGGGGGCGCTGGGGCCAACGTCCTGACTTTC; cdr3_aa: CASSIGTGGAGANVLTF
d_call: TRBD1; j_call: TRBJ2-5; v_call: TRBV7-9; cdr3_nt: TGTGCCAGCAGCTTAGGGGACAGGGGTGAGACCCAGTACTTC; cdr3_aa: CASSLGDRGETQYF
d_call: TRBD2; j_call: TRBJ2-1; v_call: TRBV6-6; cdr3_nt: TGTGCCAGCAGTTACCCCGTGCGGGGGAAGAACAATGAGCAGTTCTTC; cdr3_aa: CASSYPVRGKNNEQFF
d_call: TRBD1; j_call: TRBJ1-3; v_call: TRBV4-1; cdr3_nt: TGCGCCAGCAGCCACGTGGACAGGGGTCGGGGAAACACCATATATTTT; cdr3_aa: CASSHVDRGRGNTIYF